Reported below is one T cell receptor (beta chain). Profiled with immunoSEQ multiplex PCR; TCRdb holds only in-frame clones, not every one. The repertoire holds over 850,000 clones, with 75% to 80% as singletons. In germline, CDR1 is MDHEN, CDR2 SYDVKM. V lost 7 bases to trimming and J lost 1 base, with 20 bases between them. This CDR3 comprises 16 residues. This sample was included in a study of shared clonotypes between healthy human individuals. The source material was memory CD4+ T cells from PBMCs. The subset denotes: CD45RA-negative fraction. This receptor was identified in a man younger than 30 in good health. Some clones in this sample may be carry-over from other donors' samples. The chain combines TRBV28 with TRBJ2-7; the D is unclear. The CDR3 is CASTPPSLSSSYEQYF. CDR3 coding DNA: TGTGCCAGCACCCCCCCGTCCCTTAGTTCATCCTACGAGCAGTACTTC.